The next 20 T cell receptor beta chains were all read from a single sample in a study of response to subunit inactivated influenza vaccine. TCRdb re-called the RT-PCR reads through MiXCR, storing one row per CDR3 protein. The sample has about 620,000 distinct CDR3 sequences, approximately 12% seen once; the top ten hold 10%. The specimen comprised PBMCs from blood, sampled on the day of vaccination. The origin of the receptors is a man between 45 and 60 years old who received an inactivated influenza vaccine.

There are a few counts of this clonotype. This chain uses TRBV3-1 with TRBJ2-1; TRBD2 matches 12 bases. Germline V gives CDR1 LGHDT, CDR2 YNNKEL (reference sequence). The trim removed 0 bases at V and 3 bases at J, leaving 6 bases unmatched. The CDR3 extends over 18 amino acids. The CDR3 region has the DNA TGTGCCAGCAGCCAAGACCTAGCGGGAGGGCCCCTCTACAATGAGCAGTTCTTC. Translating it yields CASSQDLAGGPLYNEQFF.

The chain carries TRBV25-1 and TRBJ2-6, with D possibly TRBD1 on 5 matching bases. The germline CDR1 and CDR2 sequences are MGHDK and SYGVNS. Trimming left V 6 bases short and J 0 bases short, with 6 bases between. This CDR3 has 14 amino acids. CDR3 in amino acids: CASRDSSGANVLTF. The CDR3 DNA reads TGTGCCAGCAGAGACAGCTCTGGGGCCAACGTCCTGACTTTC.

This clonotype was seen only a few times. The V call is TRBV19, the J call TRBJ2-1; a possible D gene is TRBD1 (5 bases). This CDR3 comprises 14 residues. Deletions cut 6 bases from V and 3 bases from J, with 12 bases between. Germline V gene data show CDR1 as LNHDA and CDR2 as SQIVND (reference sequence). The CDR3 coding sequence is TGTGCCAGTAGGGGGCCTAACAGCTACAATGAGCAGTTCTTC. It translates to CASRGPNSYNEQFF.

This clonotype was counted only a few times. This sequence joins TRBV9 and TRBJ1-3; 7 nucleotides agree with TRBD1. CDR1 SGDLS and CDR2 YYNGEE come from the germline V gene. Trimming cost V 3 bases and J 0 bases; bases outside gene matches: 6. This CDR3 has 16 residues. DNA for the CDR3: TGTGCCAGCAGCGCCTGGGGACAGCTCTCTGGAAACACCATATATTTT. Its protein product is CASSAWGQLSGNTIYF. Using reference TRBV9 and TRBJ1-3 for the parts outside the CDR3, the full variable domain is DSGVTQTPKHLITATGQRVTLRCSPRSGDLSVYWYQQSLDQGLQFLIQYYNGEERAKGNILERFSAQQFPDLHSELNLSSLELGDSALYFCASSAWGQLSGNTIYFGEGSWLTVV.

This clonotype showed up many times. The chain couples TRBV7-8 to TRBJ2-3; possible D gene TRBD2, 7 bases. The V end was cut by 5 bases, the J end by 5 bases, with 11 bases between. The CDR3 consists of 13 residues. From germline, CDR1 is SGHVS and CDR2 FQNEAQ. CDR3: CASSRGGGDTQYF. The CDR3 bases are TGTGCCAGCAGCCGAGGGGGGGGAGATACGCAGTATTTT.

This clonotype was seen only a few times. The chain employs TRBV5-6 and TRBJ2-7; the D gene is possibly TRBD1 (5 bases). Trimming removed 6 bases at V and 4 bases at J, with 17 bases between. Germline CDR1 SGHDT, CDR2 YYEEEE. The CDR3 contains 14 residues. The CDR3 region has the DNA TGTGCCAGCATCTACTCGCTACAGGAGTACGAGCAGTACTTC. Translating gives CASIYSLQEYEQYF.

This clonotype came up a few times. The chain joins TRBV4-1 to TRBJ2-7, with D possibly being TRBD1 (6 bases). Trimming took off 5 bases at V and 1 base at J, with 12 bases between the two ends. Germline V lookup: CDR1 MGHRA, CDR2 YSYEKL. This CDR3 region has 14 residues. The CDR3: CASSSFRGSYEQYF. The CDR3 coding sequence is TGCGCCAGCAGCTCATTCAGGGGATCCTACGAGCAGTACTTC.

In this sample, this clonotype turned up a few times. DNA for the CDR3: TGTGCCAGCAGCGGGCCGGGACAGCTAGCGGTCTCCTACGAGCAGTACTTC. Protein sequence: CASSGPGQLAVSYEQYF. The V call is TRBV12-3 or TRBV12-4, the J call TRBJ2-7; D is tentatively TRBD1 or TRBD2 (7 bases each). The CDR3 sequence is 17 residues long. Trimming cost V 6 bases and J 0 bases, with 21 bases left between them.

This clonotype was picked up a small number of times. The chain combines TRBV7-2 with TRBJ2-3; no definite D call. The V and J ends lost 4 bases and 4 bases respectively, with 9 bases between them. Germline-derived CDR1 and CDR2 are SGHTA and FQGNSA. The CDR3 sequence is 13 residues long. The CDR3 bases are TGTGCCAGCAGCTCCTGGAGCCCAGATACGCAGTATTTT. It yields the protein CASSSWSPDTQYF.

Many counts were recorded for this clonotype. This rearrangement joins TRBV25-1 to TRBJ1-6; D gene uncertain. Trimming stripped 6 bases from V and 14 bases from J, with 11 bases between. The CDR3 contains 11 residues. The germline V gene has CDR1 MGHDK and CDR2 SYGVNS. CDR3 sequence reads: CASRYGSTLHF. In nucleotides, the CDR3 is TGTGCCAGCAGATATGGGTCGACCCTCCACTTT.

This clonotype has more than one count but fewer than ten. The chain combines TRBV4-1 with TRBJ2-3; no clear D. Germline CDR1 is MGHRA and CDR2 is YSYEKL. This CDR3 is built from 17 residues. The ends were cut back, 0 bases at V and 1 base at J, with 14 bases in the middle. CDR3 nucleotides: TGCGCCAGCAGCCAAGATTCATCGGGCTCCCGCACAGATACGCAGTATTTT. Its protein product is CASSQDSSGSRTDTQYF.

This clonotype appeared many times. The chain combines TRBV10-3 with TRBJ2-7, with 9 bases matching TRBD2. The V and J ends lost 0 bases and 2 bases, in that order; junction bases with no gene match: 5. The germline CDR1 and CDR2 sequences are ENHRY and SYGVKD. CDR3 size: 16 residues. CDR3 nucleotides: TGTGCCATCAGTGAGTCGGGTAGCGGGGGACCCTACGAGCAGTACTTC. Translated, it gives CAISESGSGGPYEQYF.

The sample holds a few counts of this clonotype. This chain links TRBV28 with TRBJ1-2, with 9 bases identical to TRBD1. The trim removed 6 bases at V and 4 bases at J, leaving 15 bases unmatched. CDR3 length equals 17 residues. Germline V lookup: CDR1 MDHEN, CDR2 SYDVKM. The CDR3 loop reads CASSRTHRDRALYGYTF. CDR3 nucleotide sequence: TGTGCCAGCAGCCGAACCCACCGGGACAGGGCGCTCTATGGCTACACCTTC.

This clonotype was seen a few times. In nucleotides, the CDR3 is TGTGCCAGCAGAGGTGGAAACACCATATATTTT. It codes for CASRGGNTIYF. The V gene is TRBV7-2, the J gene TRBJ1-3; D not resolved. Trimming took 6 bases from V and 3 from J, leaving 3 bases between them. This CDR3 is built from 11 residues. The germline V gene encodes CDR1 SGHTA and CDR2 FQGNSA.

This clonotype was counted a single time. The genes are TRBV10-2 and TRBJ2-7; 7 bases fit TRBD1. This CDR3 is 13 amino acids long. Losses at the gene ends were 4 bases for V and 2 bases for J; bases not matched to a gene: 2. The germline CDR1 and CDR2 sequences are WSHSY and SAAADI. CDR3 amino acids: CASSGGGAYEQYF. The CDR3 nucleotides read TGCGCCAGCAGTGGAGGGGGCGCCTACGAGCAGTACTTC.

The chain links TRBV6-5 to TRBJ2-5; unclear D gene. V lost 8 bases and J 4 bases, leaving 11 bases between the germline ends. The CDR3 length is 12 residues. From germline, CDR1 is MNHEY and CDR2 SVGAGI. The DNA for the CDR3 is TGTGCCAGCCTATCCCTAGGAGAGACCCAGTACTTC. Its protein product is CASLSLGETQYF.

This clonotype was seen a few times. V is TRBV7-9 and J is TRBJ2-2, with 7 bases lining up with TRBD1. CDR3 size: 17 residues. J was trimmed by 0 bases and V by 5 bases; bases with no gene match: 9. Germline V CDR1 and CDR2: SEHNR, FQNEAQ (reference sequence). The CDR3 DNA reads TGTGCCAGCAGCCCTGTCCCGGGACAGACGAACACCGGGGAGCTGTTTTTT. Protein: CASSPVPGQTNTGELFF. The variable domain in full, with the rest retrieved from reference TRBV7-9 and TRBJ2-2, is DTGVSQNPRHKITKRGQNVTFRCDPISEHNRLYWYRQTLGQGPEFLTYFQNEAQLEKSRLLSDRFSAERPKGSFSTLEIQRTEQGDSAMYLCASSPVPGQTNTGELFFGEGSRLTVL.

This CDR3 is CASRPGNYGNTIYF. For the CDR3, the DNA is TGTGCCAGCCGCCCGGGGAACTATGGAAACACCATATATTTT. J is TRBJ1-3 and V is TRBV12-3 or TRBV12-4; D not certain. This CDR3 region has 14 residues. V was trimmed by 8 bases and J by 3 bases, leaving 14 bases between them.

The V gene is TRBV10-2, the J gene TRBJ2-7; D possibly corresponds to TRBD2 (6 bases). Germline V CDR1 and CDR2: WSHSY, SAAADI. The CDR3 runs to 12 residues. The V gene lost 7 bases and the J gene lost 0 bases, with 7 bases spanning the gap. CDR3 protein: CASTDYSYEQYF. The CDR3 bases are TGCGCCAGCACGGACTACTCCTACGAGCAGTACTTC.

A few counts support this clonotype. The V call is TRBV27, the J call TRBJ1-6, with D unresolved. The length of the CDR3 is 14 residues. V was trimmed by 6 bases and J by 4 bases, leaving 10 bases between them. Germline V gene sequence: CDR1 MNHEY, CDR2 SMNVEV (reference sequence). For the CDR3, the DNA is TGTGCCAGCAGGTCCCACGGTTATAATTCACCCCTCCACTTT. It specifies CASRSHGYNSPLHF.